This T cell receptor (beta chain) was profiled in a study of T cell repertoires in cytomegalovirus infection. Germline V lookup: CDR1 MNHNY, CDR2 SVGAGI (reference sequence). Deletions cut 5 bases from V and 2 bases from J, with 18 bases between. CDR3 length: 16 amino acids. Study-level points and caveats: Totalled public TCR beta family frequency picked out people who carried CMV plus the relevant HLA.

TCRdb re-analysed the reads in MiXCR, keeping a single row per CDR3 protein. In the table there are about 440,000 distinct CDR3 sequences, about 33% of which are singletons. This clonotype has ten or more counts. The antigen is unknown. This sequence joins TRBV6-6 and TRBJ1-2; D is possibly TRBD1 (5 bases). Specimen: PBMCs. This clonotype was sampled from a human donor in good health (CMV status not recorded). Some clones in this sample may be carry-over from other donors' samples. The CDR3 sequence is CASSIMGVPANYGYTF. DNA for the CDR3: TGTGCCAGCAGTATAATGGGGGTTCCAGCAAACTATGGCTACACCTTC.